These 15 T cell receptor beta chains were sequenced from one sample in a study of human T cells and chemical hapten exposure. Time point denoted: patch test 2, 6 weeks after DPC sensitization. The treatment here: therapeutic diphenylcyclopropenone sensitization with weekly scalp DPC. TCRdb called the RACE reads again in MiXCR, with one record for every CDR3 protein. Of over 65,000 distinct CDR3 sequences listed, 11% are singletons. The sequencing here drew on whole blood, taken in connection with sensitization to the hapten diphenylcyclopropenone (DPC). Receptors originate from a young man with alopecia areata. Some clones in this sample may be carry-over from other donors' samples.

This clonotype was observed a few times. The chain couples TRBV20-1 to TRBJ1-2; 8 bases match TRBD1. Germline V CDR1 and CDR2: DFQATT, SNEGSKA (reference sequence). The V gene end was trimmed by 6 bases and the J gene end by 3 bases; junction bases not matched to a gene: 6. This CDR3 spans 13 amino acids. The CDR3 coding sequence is TGCAGTGCCCCTGACAGGGGTGACTATGGCTACACCTTC. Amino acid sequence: CSAPDRGDYGYTF.

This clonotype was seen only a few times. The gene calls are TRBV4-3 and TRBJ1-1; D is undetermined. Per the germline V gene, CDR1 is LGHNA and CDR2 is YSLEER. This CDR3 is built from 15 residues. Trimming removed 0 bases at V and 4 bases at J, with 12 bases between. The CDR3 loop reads CASSQEEGIGTEAFF. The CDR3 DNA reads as TGCGCCAGCAGCCAAGAAGAGGGTATCGGCACTGAAGCTTTCTTT.

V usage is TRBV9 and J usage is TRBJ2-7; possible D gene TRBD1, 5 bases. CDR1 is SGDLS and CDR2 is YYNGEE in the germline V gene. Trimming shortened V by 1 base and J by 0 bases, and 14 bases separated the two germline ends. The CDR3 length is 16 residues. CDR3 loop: CASSVNPSDSSYEQYF. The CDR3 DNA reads TGTGCCAGCAGCGTAAACCCTTCTGACAGCTCCTACGAGCAGTACTTC.

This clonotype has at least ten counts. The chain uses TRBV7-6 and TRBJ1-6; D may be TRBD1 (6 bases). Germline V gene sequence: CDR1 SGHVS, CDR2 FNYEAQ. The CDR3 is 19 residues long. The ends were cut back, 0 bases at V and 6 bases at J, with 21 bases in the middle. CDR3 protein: CASSLAHRTARGANSPLHF. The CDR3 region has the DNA TGTGCCAGCAGCTTAGCGCATAGGACAGCCCGGGGCGCTAATTCACCCCTCCACTTT.

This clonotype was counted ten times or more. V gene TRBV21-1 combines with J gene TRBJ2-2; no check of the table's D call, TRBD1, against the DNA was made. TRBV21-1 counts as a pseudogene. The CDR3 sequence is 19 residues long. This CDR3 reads CASSKVLGQTVSNTGELFF. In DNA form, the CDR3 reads TGTGCCAGCAGCAAAGTACTGGGACAGACAGTTTCGAACACCGGGGAGCTGTTTTTT.

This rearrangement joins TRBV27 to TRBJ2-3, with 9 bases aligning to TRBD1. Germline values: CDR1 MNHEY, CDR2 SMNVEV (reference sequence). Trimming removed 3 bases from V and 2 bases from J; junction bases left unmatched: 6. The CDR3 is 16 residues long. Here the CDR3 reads CASSFRTGAYTDTQYF. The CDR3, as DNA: TGTGCCAGCAGTTTCCGGACAGGGGCCTACACAGATACGCAGTATTTT.

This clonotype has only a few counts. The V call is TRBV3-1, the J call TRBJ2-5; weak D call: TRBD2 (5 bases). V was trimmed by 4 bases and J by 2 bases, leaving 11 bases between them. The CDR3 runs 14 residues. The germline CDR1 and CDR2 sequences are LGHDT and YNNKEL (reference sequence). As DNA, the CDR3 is TGTGCCAGCAGCCCAGTGTCGGGGCAAGAGACCCAGTACTTC. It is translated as CASSPVSGQETQYF.

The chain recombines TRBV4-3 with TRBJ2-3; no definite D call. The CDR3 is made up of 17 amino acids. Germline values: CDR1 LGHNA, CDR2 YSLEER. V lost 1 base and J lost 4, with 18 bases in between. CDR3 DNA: TGCGCCAGCAGCCAAGGGATGGTGGACCGGGCTGCAGATACGCAGTATTTT. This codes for CASSQGMVDRAADTQYF.

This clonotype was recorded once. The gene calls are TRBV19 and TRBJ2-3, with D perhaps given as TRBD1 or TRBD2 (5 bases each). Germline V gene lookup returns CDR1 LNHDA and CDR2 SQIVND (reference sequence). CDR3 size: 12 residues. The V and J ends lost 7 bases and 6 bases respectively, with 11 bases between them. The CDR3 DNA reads TGTGCCAGTACTAATTGGGGGGATACGCAGTATTTT. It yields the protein CASTNWGDTQYF.

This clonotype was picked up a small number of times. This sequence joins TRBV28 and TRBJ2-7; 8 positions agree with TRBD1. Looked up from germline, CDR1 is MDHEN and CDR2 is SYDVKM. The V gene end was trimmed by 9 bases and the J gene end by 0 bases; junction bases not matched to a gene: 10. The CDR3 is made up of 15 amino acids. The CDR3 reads CASVDQGATSYEQYF. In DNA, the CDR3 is TGTGCCAGTGTCGACCAGGGGGCTACCTCCTACGAGCAGTACTTC.

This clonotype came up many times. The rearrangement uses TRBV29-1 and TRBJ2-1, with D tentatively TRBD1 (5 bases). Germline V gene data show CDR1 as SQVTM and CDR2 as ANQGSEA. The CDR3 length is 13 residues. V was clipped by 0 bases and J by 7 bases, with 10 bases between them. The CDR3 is CSVEDSQGNEQFF. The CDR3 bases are TGCAGCGTTGAAGACTCGCAGGGTAATGAGCAGTTCTTC.

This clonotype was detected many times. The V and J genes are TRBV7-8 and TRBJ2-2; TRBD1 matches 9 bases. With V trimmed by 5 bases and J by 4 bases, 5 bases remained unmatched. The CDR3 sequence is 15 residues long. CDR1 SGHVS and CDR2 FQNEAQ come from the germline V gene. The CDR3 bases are TGTGCCAGCAGCGTAACAGGGGGCAGCACCGGGGAGCTGTTTTTT. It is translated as CASSVTGGSTGELFF.

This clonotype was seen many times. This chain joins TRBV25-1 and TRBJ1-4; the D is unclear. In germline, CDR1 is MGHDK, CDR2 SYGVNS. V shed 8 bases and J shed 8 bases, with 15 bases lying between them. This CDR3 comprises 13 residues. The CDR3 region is CASLGERLEKLFF. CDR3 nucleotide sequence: TGTGCCAGCCTTGGGGAACGCTTGGAAAAACTGTTTTTT.

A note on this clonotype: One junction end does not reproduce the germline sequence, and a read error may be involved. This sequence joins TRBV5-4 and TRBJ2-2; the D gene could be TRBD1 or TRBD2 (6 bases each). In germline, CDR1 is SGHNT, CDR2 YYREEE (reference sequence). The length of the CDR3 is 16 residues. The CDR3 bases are TGTGCCAGCAGCTGGGGGGCGGTCTCGAAGACCGGGGAGCTGTTTTTT. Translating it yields CASSWGAVSKTGELFF.

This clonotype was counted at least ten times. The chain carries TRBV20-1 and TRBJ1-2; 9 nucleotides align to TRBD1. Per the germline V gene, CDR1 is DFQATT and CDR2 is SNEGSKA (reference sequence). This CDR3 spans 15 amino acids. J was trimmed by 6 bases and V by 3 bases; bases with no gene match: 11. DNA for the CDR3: TGCAGTGCTAGGCAGACCGGGACAGGGTGGCATGGCTACACCTTC. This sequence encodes CSARQTGTGWHGYTF.